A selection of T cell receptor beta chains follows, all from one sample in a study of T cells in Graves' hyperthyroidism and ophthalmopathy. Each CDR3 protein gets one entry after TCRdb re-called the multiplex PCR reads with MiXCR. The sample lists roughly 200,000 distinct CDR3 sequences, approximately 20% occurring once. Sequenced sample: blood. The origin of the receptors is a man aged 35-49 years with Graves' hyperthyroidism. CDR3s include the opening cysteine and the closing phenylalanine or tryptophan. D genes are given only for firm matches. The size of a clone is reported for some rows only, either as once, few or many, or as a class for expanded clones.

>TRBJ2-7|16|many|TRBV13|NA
CASSLGRWSSSYEQYF
TGTGCCAGCAGCTTAGGCCGGTGGTCAAGCTCCTACGAGCAGTACTTC
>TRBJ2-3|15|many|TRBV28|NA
CASSLRDGATDTQYF
TGTGCCAGCAGTTTACGGGACGGCGCCACAGATACGCAGTATTTT
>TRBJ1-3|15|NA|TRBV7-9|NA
CASSKRRGGRNTIYF
TGTGCCAGCAGCAAAAGACGGGGGGGAAGAAACACCATATATTTT
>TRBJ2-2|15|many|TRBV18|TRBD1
CASSPDRTNTGELFF
TGTGCCAGCTCACCGGACAGGACGAACACCGGGGAGCTGTTTTTT
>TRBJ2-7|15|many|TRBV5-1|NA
CASSLGPGLTYEQYF
TGCGCCAGCAGCTTGGGGCCCGGTCTGACCTACGAGCAGTACTTC
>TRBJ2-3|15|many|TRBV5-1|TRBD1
CASSLVQGGTDTQYF
TGCGCCAGCAGCTTGGTGCAGGGGGGCACAGATACGCAGTATTTT
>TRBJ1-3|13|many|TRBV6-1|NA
CAAHGSSGNTIYF
TGTGCCGCCCACGGTTCCTCTGGAAACACCATATATTTT
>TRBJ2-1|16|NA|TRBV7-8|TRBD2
CASSPLRAGGRNEQFF
TGTGCCAGCAGCCCGCTACGAGCGGGGGGGCGTAATGAGCAGTTCTTC
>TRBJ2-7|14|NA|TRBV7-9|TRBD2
CASSSTSGGYEQYF
TGTGCCAGCAGCTCCACTTCGGGGGGCTACGAGCAGTACTTC
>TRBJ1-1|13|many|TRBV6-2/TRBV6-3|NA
CASSLGGLAEAFF
TGTGCCAGCAGTTTAGGGGGACTTGCTGAAGCTTTCTTT
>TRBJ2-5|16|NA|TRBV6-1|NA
CANTFGRGRNQETQYF
TGTGCCAACACCTTCGGGAGGGGGCGCAATCAAGAGACCCAGTACTTC
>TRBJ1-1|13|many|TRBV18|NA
CASSLKGNTEAFF
TGTGCCAGCTCCCTAAAGGGGAACACTGAAGCTTTCTTT
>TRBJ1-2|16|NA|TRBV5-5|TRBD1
CASTKGDRAFNYGYTF
TGTGCCAGCACCAAAGGGGACAGGGCCTTTAACTATGGCTACACCTTC
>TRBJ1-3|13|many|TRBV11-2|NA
CASSPMQGNTIYF
TGTGCCAGCAGCCCGATGCAGGGAAACACCATATATTTT
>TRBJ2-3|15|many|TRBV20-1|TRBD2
CSARFAGGYTDTQYF
TGCAGTGCTAGATTCGCGGGGGGGTACACAGATACGCAGTATTTT
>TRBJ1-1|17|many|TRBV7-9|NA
CASSSGQGTNPNTEAFF
TGTGCCAGCAGCAGCGGGCAGGGGACAAACCCGAACACTGAAGCTTTCTTT
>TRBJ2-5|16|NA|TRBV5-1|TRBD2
CASSLGAGGPAETQYF
TGCGCCAGCAGCCTGGGAGCGGGGGGGCCCGCGGAGACCCAGTACTTC
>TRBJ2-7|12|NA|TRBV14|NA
CASSQDRSEQYF
TGTGCCAGCAGCCAAGATAGGAGCGAGCAGTACTTC
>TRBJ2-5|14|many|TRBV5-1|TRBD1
CASSPGTGVETQYF
TGCGCCAGCAGTCCGGGGACAGGGGTCGAGACCCAGTACTTC
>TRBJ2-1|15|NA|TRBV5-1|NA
CASSLVGMSYNEQFF
TGCGCCAGCAGCTTGGTGGGGATGTCCTACAATGAGCAGTTCTTC
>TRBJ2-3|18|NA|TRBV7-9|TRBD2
CASSLAPGLAGGQDTQYF
TGTGCCAGCAGCTTAGCTCCCGGACTAGCGGGGGGGCAAGATACGCAGTATTTT
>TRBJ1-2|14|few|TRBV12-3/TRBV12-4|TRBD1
CASSLGTANYSYTF
TGTGCCAGCAGTTTGGGGACAGCCAACTATAGCTACACCTTC
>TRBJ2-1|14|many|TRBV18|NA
CASSPEFTKDEQFF
TGTGCCAGCTCACCCGAGTTTACGAAGGATGAGCAGTTCTTC
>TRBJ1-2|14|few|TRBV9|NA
CASSVVDLNYGYTF
TGTGCCAGCAGCGTAGTGGACCTTAACTATGGCTACACCTTC